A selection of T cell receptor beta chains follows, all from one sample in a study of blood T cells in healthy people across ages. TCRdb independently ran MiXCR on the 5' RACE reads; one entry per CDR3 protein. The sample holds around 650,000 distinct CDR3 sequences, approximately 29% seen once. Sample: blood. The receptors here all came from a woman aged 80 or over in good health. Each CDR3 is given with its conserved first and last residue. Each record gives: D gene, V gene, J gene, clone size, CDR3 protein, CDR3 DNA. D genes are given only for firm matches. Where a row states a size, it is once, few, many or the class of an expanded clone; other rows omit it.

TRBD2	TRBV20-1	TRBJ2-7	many	CSAGTSGSYEQYF	TGCAGTGCCGGGACTAGCGGATCCTACGAGCAGTACTTC
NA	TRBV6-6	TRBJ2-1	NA	CASSKLKIITGSRQFF	TGTGCCAGCAGCAAACTTAAGATCATAACGGGGTCCCGACAGTTCTTC
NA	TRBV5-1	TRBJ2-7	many	CASSLSGTPYEQYF	TGCGCCAGCAGCTTATCCGGGACACCATACGAGCAGTACTTC
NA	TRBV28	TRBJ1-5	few	CASSYSGFSQPQHF	TGTGCCAGCAGTTACTCAGGGTTTTCTCAGCCCCAGCATTTT
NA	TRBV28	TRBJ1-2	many	CASSYGRAGYGYTF	TGTGCCAGCAGTTACGGCAGGGCGGGCTATGGCTACACCTTC
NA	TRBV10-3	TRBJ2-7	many	CAIRTVQGAPSYEQYF	TGTGCCATCAGAACCGTCCAGGGAGCTCCCTCCTACGAGCAGTACTTC
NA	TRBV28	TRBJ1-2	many	CASSSGPLRRGYTF	TGTGCCAGCAGCTCGGGCCCCCTGAGGCGTGGCTACACCTTC
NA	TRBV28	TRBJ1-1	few	CASSPGPSSNTEAFF	TGTGCCAGCAGTCCGGGACCGAGTTCGAACACTGAAGCTTTCTTT
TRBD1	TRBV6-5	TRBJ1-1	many	CASSVQGGNTEAFF	TGTGCCAGCAGTGTACAGGGGGGGAACACTGAAGCTTTCTTT
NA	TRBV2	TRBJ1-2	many	CASSETYGYTF	TGTGCCAGCAGTGAAACCTATGGCTACACCTTC
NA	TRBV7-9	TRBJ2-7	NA	CASSLSGRLRTYEQYF	TGTGCCAGCAGCTTGAGCGGCCGGCTAAGAACCTACGAGCAGTACTTC
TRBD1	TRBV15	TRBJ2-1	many	CATSRPEGQGYNEQFF	TGTGCCACCAGCAGACCTGAGGGACAGGGATACAATGAGCAGTTCTTC
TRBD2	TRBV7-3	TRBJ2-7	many	CASSLRGGGGYEQYF	TGTGCCAGCAGCTTAAGGGGCGGGGGGGGCTACGAGCAGTACTTC
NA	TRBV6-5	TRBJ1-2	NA	CASNPKPGGGYTF	TGTGCCAGCAACCCGAAACCAGGTGGAGGCTACACCTTC
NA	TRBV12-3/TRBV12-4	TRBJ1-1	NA	CASSLTRTSAFF	TGTGCCAGCAGTTTAACACGGACCTCAGCTTTCTTT
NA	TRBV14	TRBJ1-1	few	CASSQVRGHTEAFF	TGTGCCAGCAGCCAAGTGAGAGGCCACACTGAAGCTTTCTTT
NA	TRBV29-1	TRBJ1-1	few	CSVGTFMTEAFF	TGCAGCGTTGGGACTTTTATGACTGAAGCTTTCTTT
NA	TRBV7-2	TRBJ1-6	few	CASSPGGRVPLHF	TGTGCCAGCAGCCCTGGCGGTCGGGTGCCCCTCCACTTT
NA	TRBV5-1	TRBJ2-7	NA	CASSLRENSLREQYF	TGCGCCAGCAGCTTAAGAGAAAACTCGCTACGCGAGCAGTACTTC
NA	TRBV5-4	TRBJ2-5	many	CASSITETQYF	TGTGCCAGCAGTATTACGGAGACCCAGTACTTC
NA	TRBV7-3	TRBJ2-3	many	CASSLTGVDTDTQYF	TGTGCCAGCAGCTTAACTGGGGTTGACACAGATACGCAGTATTTT
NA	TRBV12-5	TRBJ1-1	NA	CASGRIRGRTEAFF	TGTGCTAGTGGTCGGATCCGGGGAAGGACTGAAGCTTTCTTT
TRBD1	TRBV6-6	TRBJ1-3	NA	CASGKRTGQTNTIYF	TGTGCCAGCGGAAAAAGGACAGGGCAAACAAATACCATATATTTT
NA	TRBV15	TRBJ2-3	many	CATSREGKWSTDTQYF	TGTGCCACCAGCAGAGAGGGGAAATGGAGCACAGATACGCAGTATTTT
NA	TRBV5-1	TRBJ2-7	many	CASKVQDNYEQYF	TGCGCCAGCAAGGTACAGGACAACTACGAGCAGTACTTC
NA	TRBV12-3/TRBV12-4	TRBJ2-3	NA	CASRHAQHTDTQYF	TGTGCCAGCAGGCACGCGCAGCACACAGATACGCAGTATTTT
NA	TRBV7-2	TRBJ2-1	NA	CASSPGLTPGYNEQFF	TGTGCCAGCAGCCCAGGACTGACTCCTGGGTACAATGAGCAGTTCTTC
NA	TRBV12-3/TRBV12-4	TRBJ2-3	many	CASSFTTGRTDTQYF	TGTGCCAGCAGTTTCACGACAGGTCGCACAGATACGCAGTATTTT
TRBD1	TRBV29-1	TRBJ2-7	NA	CSVATGGRDYEQYF	TGCAGCGTAGCAACAGGGGGCAGGGATTACGAGCAGTACTTC
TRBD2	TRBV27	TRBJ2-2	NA	CASSFDGRAGELFF	TGTGCCAGCAGTTTCGACGGGAGGGCCGGGGAGCTGTTTTTT
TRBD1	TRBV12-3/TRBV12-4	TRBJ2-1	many	CASKNRGEQFF	TGTGCCAGCAAAAACAGGGGCGAGCAGTTCTTC
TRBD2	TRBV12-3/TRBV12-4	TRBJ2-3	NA	CATGSSGVGADTQYF	TGTGCCACCGGATCTAGCGGGGTGGGGGCAGATACGCAGTATTTT
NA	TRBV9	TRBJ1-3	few	CASSVGAGSGNTIYF	TGTGCCAGCAGCGTAGGTGCAGGATCTGGAAACACCATATATTTT
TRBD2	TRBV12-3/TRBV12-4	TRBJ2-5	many	CASSPGGGVETQYF	TGTGCCAGCAGTCCGGGCGGGGGGGTGGAGACCCAGTACTTC
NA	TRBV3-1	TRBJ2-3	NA	CASSQGGRATDTQYF	TGTGCCAGCAGCCAAGGAGGCAGAGCCACAGATACGCAGTATTTT
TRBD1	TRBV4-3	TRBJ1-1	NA	CASSQVRDRKTEAFF	TGCGCCAGCAGCCAAGTACGGGACAGAAAAACTGAAGCTTTCTTT
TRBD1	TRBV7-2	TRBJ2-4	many	CASSPFGAGGMKVAKNIQYF	TGTGCCAGCAGCCCGTTTGGGGCAGGGGGCATGAAAGTGGCCAAAAACATTCAGTACTTC
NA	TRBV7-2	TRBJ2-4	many	CASSLGSGIAKNIQYF	TGTGCCAGCAGCTTGGGGTCCGGAATTGCCAAAAACATTCAGTACTTC
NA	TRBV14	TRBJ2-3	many	CASSQRALLDTQYF	TGTGCCAGCAGCCAACGGGCACTCTTAGATACGCAGTATTTT
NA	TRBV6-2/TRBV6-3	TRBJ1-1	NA	CASSYSIRQKNTEAFF	TGTGCCAGCAGTTACTCGATAAGGCAGAAGAACACTGAAGCTTTCTTT
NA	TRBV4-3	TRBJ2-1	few	CASSQEAGPVDEQFF	TGCGCCAGCAGCCAAGAGGCGGGACCCGTCGATGAGCAGTTCTTC
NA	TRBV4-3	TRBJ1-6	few	CASSHGDSPLHF	TGCGCCAGCAGCCACGGGGATTCACCCCTCCACTTT
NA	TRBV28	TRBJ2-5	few	CASTFWGMRETQYF	TGTGCCAGCACCTTTTGGGGGATGCGGGAGACCCAGTACTTC
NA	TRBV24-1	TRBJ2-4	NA	CATSDFGTGSNVQYF	TGTGCCACCAGTGATTTCGGTACAGGGTCGAATGTGCAGTACTTC